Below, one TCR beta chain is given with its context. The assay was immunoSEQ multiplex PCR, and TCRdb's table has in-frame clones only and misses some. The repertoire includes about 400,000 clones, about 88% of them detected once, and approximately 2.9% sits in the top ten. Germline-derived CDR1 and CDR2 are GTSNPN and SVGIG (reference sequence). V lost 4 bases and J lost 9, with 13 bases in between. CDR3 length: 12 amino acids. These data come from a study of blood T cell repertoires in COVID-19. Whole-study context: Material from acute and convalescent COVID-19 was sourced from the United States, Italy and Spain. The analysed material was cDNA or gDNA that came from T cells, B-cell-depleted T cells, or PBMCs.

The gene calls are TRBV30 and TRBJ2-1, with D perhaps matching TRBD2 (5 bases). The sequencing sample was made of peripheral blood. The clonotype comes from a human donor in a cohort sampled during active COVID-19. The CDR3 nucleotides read TGTGCCTGGAAGAGGTTCGGGGTTGAGCAGTTCTTC. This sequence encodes CAWKRFGVEQFF. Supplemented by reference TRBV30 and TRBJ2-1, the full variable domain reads SQTIHQWPATLVQPVGSPLSLECTVEGTSNPNLYWYRQAAGRGLQLLFYSVGIGQISSEVPQNLSASRPQDRQFILSSKKLLLSDSGFYLCAWKRFGVEQFFGPGTRLTVL.